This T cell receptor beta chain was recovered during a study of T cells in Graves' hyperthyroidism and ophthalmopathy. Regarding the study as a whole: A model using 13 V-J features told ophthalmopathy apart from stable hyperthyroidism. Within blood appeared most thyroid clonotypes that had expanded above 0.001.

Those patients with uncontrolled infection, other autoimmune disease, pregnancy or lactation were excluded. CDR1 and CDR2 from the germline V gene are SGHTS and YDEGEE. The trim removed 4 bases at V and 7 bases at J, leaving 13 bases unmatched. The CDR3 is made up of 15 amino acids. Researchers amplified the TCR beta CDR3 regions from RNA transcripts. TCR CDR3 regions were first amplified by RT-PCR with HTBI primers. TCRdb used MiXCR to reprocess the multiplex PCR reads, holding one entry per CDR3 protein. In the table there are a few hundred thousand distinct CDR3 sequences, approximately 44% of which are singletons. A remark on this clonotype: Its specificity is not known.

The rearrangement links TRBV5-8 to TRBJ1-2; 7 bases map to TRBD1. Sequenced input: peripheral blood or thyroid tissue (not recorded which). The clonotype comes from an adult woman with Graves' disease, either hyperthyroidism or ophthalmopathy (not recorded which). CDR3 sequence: CASSQEEGAFGGYTF. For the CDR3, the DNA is TGTGCCAGCAGCCAAGAGGAGGGGGCCTTTGGTGGCTACACCTTC.